Listed below are T cell receptor beta chains from one sample, sequenced in a study of neurological immune-mediated disorders. TCRdb itself ran the 5' RACE reads through MiXCR, one entry per CDR3 protein. In the table there are 70,000 to 90,000 distinct CDR3 sequences, around 4.6% of which are singletons. Input material: PBMCs. These receptors were collected from a woman aged 25-40 years with multiple sclerosis. The CDR3 runs from the conserved cysteine through the conserved F or W. D genes are given only for firm matches. Rows give clone size only sometimes, using once, few, many, or a class for an expanded clone.

NA	TRBV28	TRBJ2-3	NA	CASSLSQGHTDTQYF	TGTGCCAGCAGTTTATCTCAGGGACACACAGATACGCAGTATTTT
many	TRBV6-5	TRBJ2-1	TRBD2	CASSYSGLAHNEQFF	TGTGCCAGCAGTTACTCCGGACTAGCACACAATGAGCAGTTCTTC
NA	TRBV20-1	TRBJ2-3	NA	CSARDSGGADTQYF	TGCAGTGCTAGAGACTCCGGTGGGGCAGATACGCAGTATTTT
many	TRBV14	TRBJ2-7	TRBD1	CASSHGQAPYEQYF	TGTGCCAGCAGCCATGGACAGGCCCCCTACGAGCAGTACTTC
NA	TRBV24-1	TRBJ2-3	NA	CATSDLTVTDTQYF	TGTGCCACCAGTGATTTGACAGTCACAGATACGCAGTATTTT
NA	TRBV20-1	TRBJ1-4	NA	CSATGKGGSFNEKLFF	TGCAGTGCCACCGGGAAAGGGGGAAGCTTTAATGAAAAACTGTTTTTT
few	TRBV27	TRBJ2-5	NA	CASSSASAWGTQYF	TGTGCCAGCAGTTCGGCTTCCGCCTGGGGGACCCAGTACTTC
many	TRBV20-1	TRBJ2-7	TRBD2	CSAAGTSGTDEQYF	TGCAGTGCGGCCGGGACTAGTGGAACTGATGAGCAGTACTTC
many	TRBV12-3/TRBV12-4	TRBJ2-1	NA	CASSQRVSSYNEQFF	TGTGCCAGCAGCCAGCGGGTGAGCTCCTACAATGAGCAGTTCTTC
many	TRBV2	TRBJ1-4	TRBD1	CASSRDRVEKLFF	TGTGCCAGCAGCCGGGACAGGGTCGAAAAACTGTTTTTT
NA	TRBV20-1	TRBJ2-3	NA	CSVGVATDTQYF	TGCAGTGTGGGAGTGGCTACAGATACGCAGTATTTT
many	TRBV5-1	TRBJ2-1	TRBD1	CASSSQDRGAHEQFF	TGCGCCAGCAGCTCCCAGGACAGGGGAGCCCATGAGCAGTTCTTC
many	TRBV5-1	TRBJ2-3	TRBD2	CASSLGRTSLTDTQYF	TGCGCCAGCAGCTTGGGGCGGACTAGTCTCACAGATACGCAGTATTTT
many	TRBV3-1	TRBJ1-4	NA	CASSQDTVRGKKLFF	TGTGCCAGCAGCCAAGATACCGTCCGGGGGAAAAAACTGTTTTTT
many	TRBV3-1	TRBJ2-1	TRBD1	CASSQAGTGGHNEQFF	TGTGCCAGCAGCCAGGCCGGGACAGGGGGCCACAATGAGCAGTTCTTC
many	TRBV10-3	TRBJ2-1	TRBD2	CAISDSSGGPEQFF	TGTGCCATCAGTGATTCAAGCGGGGGGCCTGAGCAGTTCTTC
many	TRBV5-4	TRBJ1-1	NA	CASSLGALQGSNTEAFF	TGTGCCAGCAGCTTGGGGGCCCTACAGGGTTCGAACACTGAAGCTTTCTTT
many	TRBV20-1	TRBJ1-2	TRBD1	CSARFTGTGDYGYTF	TGCAGTGCTAGATTTACAGGGACAGGGGACTATGGCTACACCTTC
many	TRBV5-1	TRBJ2-3	NA	CASRSLDTQYF	TGCGCCAGCAGAAGTTTGGATACGCAGTATTTT
many	TRBV20-1	TRBJ2-2	NA	CSARESGRAAGELFF	TGCAGTGCTAGAGAAAGTGGTCGGGCGGCCGGGGAGCTGTTTTTT
many	TRBV5-1	TRBJ2-1	TRBD2	CASSLAGGSSYNEQFF	TGCGCCAGCAGTTTAGCGGGGGGGAGCTCCTACAATGAGCAGTTCTTC
many	TRBV9	TRBJ2-1	TRBD1	CASSPGQPLDEQFF	TGTGCCAGCAGCCCGGGACAGCCCCTAGATGAGCAGTTCTTC
NA	TRBV5-8	TRBJ1-4	TRBD1	CVSSHGQGNEKLFF	TGTGTCAGCAGCCACGGACAGGGAAACGAAAAACTGTTTTTT
many	TRBV20-1	TRBJ2-1	TRBD2	CSASVYGLARDEQFF	TGCAGTGCTAGTGTTTACGGACTAGCGAGGGATGAGCAGTTCTTC
many	TRBV7-9	TRBJ2-1	NA	CASQDLNEQFF	TGTGCCAGCCAGGATCTGAATGAGCAGTTCTTC
NA	TRBV10-3	TRBJ2-3	TRBD1	CATFTGADTQYF	TGTGCCACCTTTACAGGGGCAGATACGCAGTATTTT
few	TRBV20-1	TRBJ2-7	TRBD2	CSARLAGGLLPLYEQYF	TGCAGTGCTAGACTAGCGGGAGGCCTCCTACCTCTTTACGAGCAGTACTTC
many	TRBV12-3/TRBV12-4	TRBJ2-7	TRBD2	CASSFEFSGKPSYEQYF	TGTGCCAGCAGTTTTGAGTTTAGCGGGAAGCCCTCCTACGAGCAGTACTTC
many	TRBV5-1	TRBJ1-5	TRBD1	CASRLRRQGHPSRTQPQHF	TGCGCCAGCCGCCTGAGGAGACAGGGACACCCGTCAAGGACTCAGCCCCAGCATTTT
many	TRBV7-8	TRBJ2-7	NA	CASSLGPGPNYEQYF	TGTGCCAGCAGCTTAGGACCGGGACCGAACTACGAGCAGTACTTC
NA	TRBV5-1	TRBJ2-5	TRBD2	CASSVGLGQQETQYF	TGCGCCAGCAGCGTGGGACTAGGCCAGCAAGAGACCCAGTACTTC
NA	TRBV6-5	TRBJ1-4	NA	CASSYGATNEKLFF	TGTGCCAGCAGTTACGGGGCAACTAATGAAAAACTGTTTTTT
few	TRBV5-1	TRBJ2-1	TRBD2	CASSLTSGSNYNEQFF	TGCGCCAGCAGCCTCACTAGCGGGAGTAACTACAATGAGCAGTTCTTC
many	TRBV5-1	TRBJ1-4	NA	CASSSQVQGNEKLFF	TGCGCCAGCAGCTCACAGGTTCAGGGTAATGAAAAACTGTTTTTT
many	TRBV5-1	TRBJ2-1	TRBD1	CASSLEGTGGHNEQFF	TGCGCCAGCAGCTTGGAGGGGACAGGGGGTCACAATGAGCAGTTCTTC
many	TRBV7-8	TRBJ2-2	TRBD2	CASSLNSGGLAVTGELFF	TGTGCCAGCAGCTTAAACTCAGGAGGACTAGCGGTGACCGGGGAGCTGTTTTTT
many	TRBV5-5	TRBJ2-5	NA	CASSRLGLEETQYF	TGTGCCAGCAGCCGACTAGGATTGGAGGAGACCCAGTACTTC
many	TRBV5-1	TRBJ1-2	TRBD1	CASSLQGGSDYGYTF	TGCGCCAGCAGCTTACAGGGGGGATCGGACTATGGCTACACCTTC
many	TRBV5-1	TRBJ2-5	TRBD1	CASSLWTGKETQYF	TGCGCCAGCAGCTTGTGGACAGGGAAAGAGACCCAGTACTTC
many	TRBV5-1	TRBJ1-2	NA	CASSLAGGYGYTF	TGCGCCAGCAGCTTGGCGGGGGGCTATGGCTACACCTTC
many	TRBV10-3	TRBJ2-5	NA	CATRERVEETQYF	TGTGCCACCAGAGAGAGGGTAGAAGAGACCCAGTACTTC
many	TRBV4-1	TRBJ2-4	NA	CASSPSQGPGNIQYF	TGCGCCAGCAGCCCATCACAGGGACCGGGAAACATTCAGTACTTC
few	TRBV20-1	TRBJ2-7	NA	CSAQRQVSYEQYF	TGCAGTGCCCAACGCCAGGTCTCCTACGAGCAGTACTTC
many	TRBV6-1	TRBJ2-3	TRBD2	CASSGPSGGAVTDTQYF	TGTGCCAGCAGTGGGCCTAGCGGGGGGGCGGTAACAGATACGCAGTATTTT
many	TRBV20-1	TRBJ1-2	NA	CSARRGLGYTF	TGCAGTGCTAGGAGGGGTCTCGGCTACACCTTC
many	TRBV5-1	TRBJ2-7	TRBD2	CASSLETSGALSYEQYF	TGCGCCAGCAGCTTGGAGACTAGCGGGGCTTTATCCTACGAGCAGTACTTC